Listed below are T cell receptor beta chains from one sample, sequenced in a study of blood T cell repertoires in COVID-19. Only in-frame clones appear in the TCRdb table, and some are missing; sequencing was by immunoSEQ multiplex PCR. The table shows about 63,000 clones, with about 81% occurring only once. Input material: peripheral blood. The receptors originated from a human donor in a cohort sampled during active COVID-19. CDR3s include the opening cysteine and the closing phenylalanine or tryptophan. A D gene is named only where the DNA matches it firmly. Rows may omit the clone size; those that give it use once, few, many or a size class.

J gene	CDR3 length	D gene	V gene	clone size	CDR3 DNA	CDR3 protein
TRBJ2-7	15	-	TRBV28	-	TGTGCCAGCAGTTTAAGGGACATCCCGAGTAACGAGCAGTACTTC	CASSLRDIPSNEQYF
TRBJ2-3	18	TRBD1	TRBV4-3	-	TGCGCCAGCAGCCAAGATGTACACGGGACAGGTAACACAGATACGCAGTATTTT	CASSQDVHGTGNTDTQYF
TRBJ2-7	15	TRBD1	TRBV30	-	TGTGCCTGGTCCGCCGGGACAGGGGTTGTCTACGAGCAGTACTTC	CAWSAGTGVVYEQYF
TRBJ2-4	18	TRBD2	TRBV6-2/TRBV6-3	once	TGTGCCAGCAGTTCGCCAACGCGAGCGGGAGGGCCGGGAAACATTCAGTACTTC	CASSSPTRAGGPGNIQYF
TRBJ2-7	14	TRBD1	TRBV10-3	-	TGTGCCGTGGGGCCGGGACAGATTTCCTACGAGCAGTACTTC	CAVGPGQISYEQYF
TRBJ2-5	13	-	TRBV2	-	TGTGCCAGCAGAAGACAGCCCCAAGAGACCCAGTACTTC	CASRRQPQETQYF
TRBJ1-3	16	-	TRBV9	-	TGTGCCAGCAGCGTCGGGGGGGGGAGCTCTGGAAACACCATATATTTT	CASSVGGGSSGNTIYF
TRBJ1-4	19	-	TRBV16	-	TGTGCCAGCAGCCAAGCCCCTGGTGGTACTTCCGCAACTAATGAAAAACTGTTTTTT	CASSQAPGGTSATNEKLFF
TRBJ2-5	16	TRBD2	TRBV14	-	TGTGCCAGCAGCCAAGACTCCCGCGGGGGGCCGTCGACCCAGTACTTC	CASSQDSRGGPSTQYF
TRBJ2-5	14	-	TRBV30	-	TGTGCCTGGAGGTCTACAGTTTGGGTTAAGACCCAGTACTTC	CAWRSTVWVKTQYF
TRBJ1-1	14	-	TRBV4-3	-	TGCGCCAGCAGCCAAGATAGGGGGAATACTGAAGCTTTCTTT	CASSQDRGNTEAFF
TRBJ2-7	15	TRBD1	TRBV28	-	TGTGCCAGCAGCCCTCCTGACAGGGGGCTCTACGAGCAGTACTTC	CASSPPDRGLYEQYF
TRBJ1-5	14	-	TRBV4-2	-	TGTGCCAGCAGCCAAGGGCAGGGCTGGGAGCCCCAGCATTTT	CASSQGQGWEPQHF
TRBJ2-7	14	TRBD2	TRBV7-2	-	TGTGCCAGCAGCGAGGGGACTAGCGGGTTCGAGCAGTACTTC	CASSEGTSGFEQYF
TRBJ2-6	17	TRBD1	TRBV28	once	TGTGCCAGCAGTTCACCCACAGGGGTCTTCGGGGCCAACGTCCTGACTTTC	CASSSPTGVFGANVLTF
TRBJ2-2	14	TRBD1	TRBV14	once	TGTGCCAGCAGCCAGACAGGGTCGGCCGGGGAGCTGTTTTTT	CASSQTGSAGELFF
TRBJ2-1	15	-	TRBV9	-	TGTGCCAGCAGCGTATGGGGGGATTCCTACAATGAGCAGTTCTTC	CASSVWGDSYNEQFF
TRBJ1-1	18	TRBD1	TRBV5-3	-	TGTGCCAGAAGTTTTATCGGGACAGAAGACGTAAAGAACACTGAAGCTTTCTTT	CARSFIGTEDVKNTEAFF
TRBJ2-3	17	TRBD2	TRBV5-1	-	TGCGCCAGCAGCCCGCGGACTAGCGGGAGTGCGGCAGATACGCAGTATTTT	CASSPRTSGSAADTQYF
TRBJ2-7	14	-	TRBV7-2	-	TGTGCCAGCAGCTTAGTTCGGGGATCCTACGAGCAGTACTTC	CASSLVRGSYEQYF
TRBJ1-1	14	-	TRBV5-6	-	TGTGCCAGCAGCAGGGGATATCTGAACACTGAAGCTTTCTTT	CASSRGYLNTEAFF
TRBJ2-2	18	TRBD2	TRBV5-4	-	TGTGCCAGCAGCTTGGGCCGAGGCGGGGGGGCGAATTTTCGGGAGCTGTTTTTT	CASSLGRGGGANFRELFF
TRBJ2-7	15	TRBD2	TRBV30	-	TGTGCCTGGAGGACTAGCGGGAAAGGTCTGGGTGAGCAGTACTTC	CAWRTSGKGLGEQYF
TRBJ2-7	14	-	TRBV5-1	-	TGCGCCAGCAGCCCCGGGACTCTAACCTACGAGCAGTACTTC	CASSPGTLTYEQYF
TRBJ1-5	13	-	TRBV12-3/TRBV12-4	-	TGTGCCAGCAGTTTATGGGGGGATCAGCCCCAGCATTTT	CASSLWGDQPQHF
TRBJ2-7	14	-	TRBV4-1	-	TGCGCCAGCAGCCGAGTTCAAAACTCCTACGAGCAGTACTTC	CASSRVQNSYEQYF
TRBJ2-1	16	TRBD2	TRBV10-2	-	TGCGCCAGCAATAACCTTCTAGCGGGAGGGGACAATGAGCAGTTCTTC	CASNNLLAGGDNEQFF
TRBJ1-1	15	-	TRBV4-1	-	TGCGCCAGCAGCCTCAAAATCCAGGGTCACACTGAAGCTTTCTTT	CASSLKIQGHTEAFF
TRBJ1-5	15	-	TRBV19	few	TGTGCCAGTAGATCCGGGACACGTAGCAATCAGCCCCAGCATTTT	CASRSGTRSNQPQHF
TRBJ1-5	12	-	TRBV2	few	TGTGCCAGCCGTGGGAGTCGTCAGCCCCAGCATTTT	CASRGSRQPQHF
TRBJ1-2	16	-	TRBV5-5	-	TGTGCCAGCAGCGCATCCGGGACACTTGAACTCTATGGCTACACCTTC	CASSASGTLELYGYTF
TRBJ2-7	15	TRBD1	TRBV4-3	once	TGCGCCAGCAGCCAAGGTATTTCAGGGGGCTACGAGCAGTACTTC	CASSQGISGGYEQYF
TRBJ2-1	15	-	TRBV7-9	-	TGTGCCAGCAGCTCAGTAGGACAGTTTCTATATGAGCAGTTCTTC	CASSSVGQFLYEQFF
TRBJ2-5	12	TRBD2	TRBV9	-	TGTGCCAGCAGCGGGACGGGGGGGACCCAGTACTTC	CASSGTGGTQYF
TRBJ2-5	14	-	TRBV7-2	-	TGTGCCAGCAGCTTAGGTGGCGTGCGGGGGACCCAGTACTTC	CASSLGGVRGTQYF
TRBJ1-2	16	-	TRBV2	-	TGTGCCAGCAGTGGACCCCACGAGGGAACTAACTATGGCTACACCTTC	CASSGPHEGTNYGYTF
TRBJ2-3	16	TRBD2	TRBV7-9	once	TGTGCCAGCAGCTTGCTAGGGACTAGCGGGGGAGCAACGCAGTATTTT	CASSLLGTSGGATQYF
TRBJ2-1	13	-	TRBV4-3	-	TGCGCCAGCAGCCAAGATAGCGACGAGGAGCAGTTCTTC	CASSQDSDEEQFF
TRBJ2-7	11	-	TRBV27	-	TGTGCCACCCGAGGGGGTTACGAGCAGTACTTC	CATRGGYEQYF
TRBJ1-5	13	-	TRBV19	-	TGTGCCAGTAGTTTTCAGGGTCCAGGGACCCAGCATTTT	CASSFQGPGTQHF
TRBJ2-6	18	-	TRBV7-9	-	TGTGCCAGCAGCGTTTCTATCACACAGGGAACTGGGGCCAACGTCCTGACTTTC	CASSVSITQGTGANVLTF
TRBJ2-7	17	TRBD2	TRBV5-1	-	TGCGCCAGCAGCTTGGGTGGTAGCGGGGGGGCCGAGTACGAGCAGTACTTC	CASSLGGSGGAEYEQYF
TRBJ1-5	14	-	TRBV27	once	TGTGCCAGCAGTTTCAACAGGGACGGGCAGCCCCAGCATTTT	CASSFNRDGQPQHF
TRBJ1-6	14	-	TRBV13	few	TGTGCCAGCAGCTTAGGATCCGTCGATTCACCCCTCCACTTT	CASSLGSVDSPLHF
TRBJ2-7	14	-	TRBV2	-	TGTGCCAGCACAGGGGCAGCGGACCCCTACGAGCAGTACTTC	CASTGAADPYEQYF
TRBJ1-6	15	-	TRBV4-1	-	TGCGCCAGCAGCCCCTTCGGGAGGGGCGATTCACCCCTCCACTTT	CASSPFGRGDSPLHF
TRBJ2-7	14	-	TRBV28	-	TGTGCCAGCACCGTGGGGAGAGTAGACTACGAGCAGTACTTC	CASTVGRVDYEQYF